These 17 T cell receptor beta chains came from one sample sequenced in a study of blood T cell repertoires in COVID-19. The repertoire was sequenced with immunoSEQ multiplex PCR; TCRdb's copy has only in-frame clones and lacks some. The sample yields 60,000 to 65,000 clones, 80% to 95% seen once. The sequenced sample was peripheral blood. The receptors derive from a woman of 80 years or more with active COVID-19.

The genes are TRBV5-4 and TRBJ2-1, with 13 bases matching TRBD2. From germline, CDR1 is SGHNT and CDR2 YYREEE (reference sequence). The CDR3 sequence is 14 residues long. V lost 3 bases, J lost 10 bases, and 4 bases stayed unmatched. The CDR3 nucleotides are TGTGCCAGCAGCTCCCAGGGACTAGCGGGAGAGCAGTTCTTC. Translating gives CASSSQGLAGEQFF.

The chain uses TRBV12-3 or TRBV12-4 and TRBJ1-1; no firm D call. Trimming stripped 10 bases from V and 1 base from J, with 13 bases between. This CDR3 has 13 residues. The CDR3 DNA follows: TGTGCCAAAATACAGAATGCGAACACTGAAGCTTTCTTT. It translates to CAKIQNANTEAFF.

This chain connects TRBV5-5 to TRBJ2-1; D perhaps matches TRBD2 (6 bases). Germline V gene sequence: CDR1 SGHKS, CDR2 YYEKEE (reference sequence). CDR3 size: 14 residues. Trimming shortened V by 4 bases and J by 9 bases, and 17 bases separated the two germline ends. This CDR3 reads CASSPDPGRPEQFF. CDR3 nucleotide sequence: TGTGCCAGCAGCCCCGATCCGGGGAGGCCTGAGCAGTTCTTC.

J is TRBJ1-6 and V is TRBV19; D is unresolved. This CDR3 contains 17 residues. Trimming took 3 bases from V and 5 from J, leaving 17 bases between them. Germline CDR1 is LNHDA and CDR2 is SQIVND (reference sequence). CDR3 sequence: CASSILDSWQHNSPLHF. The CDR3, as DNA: TGTGCCAGTAGTATCCTCGATTCATGGCAACATAATTCACCCCTCCACTTT.

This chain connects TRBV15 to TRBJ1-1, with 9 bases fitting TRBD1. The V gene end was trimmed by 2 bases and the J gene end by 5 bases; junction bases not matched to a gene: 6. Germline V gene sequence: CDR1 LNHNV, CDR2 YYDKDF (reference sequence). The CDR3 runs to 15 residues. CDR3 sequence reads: CATSRLIQGATEAFF. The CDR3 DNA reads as TGTGCCACCAGCAGACTCATACAGGGGGCTACTGAAGCTTTCTTT.

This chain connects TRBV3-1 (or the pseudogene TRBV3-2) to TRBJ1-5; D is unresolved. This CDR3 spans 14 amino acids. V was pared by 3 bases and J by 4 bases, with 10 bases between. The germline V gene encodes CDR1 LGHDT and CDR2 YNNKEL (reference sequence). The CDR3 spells CASSQGMINQPQHF. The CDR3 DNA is TGTGCCAGCAGCCAGGGCATGATAAATCAGCCCCAGCATTTT.

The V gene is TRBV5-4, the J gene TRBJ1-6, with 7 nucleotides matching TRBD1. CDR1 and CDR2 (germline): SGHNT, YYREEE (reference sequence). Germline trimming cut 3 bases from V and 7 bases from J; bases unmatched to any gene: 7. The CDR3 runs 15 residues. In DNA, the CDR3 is TGTGCCAGCAGCTCGGGAACAGGGGAGAATTCACCCCTCCACTTT. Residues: CASSSGTGENSPLHF.

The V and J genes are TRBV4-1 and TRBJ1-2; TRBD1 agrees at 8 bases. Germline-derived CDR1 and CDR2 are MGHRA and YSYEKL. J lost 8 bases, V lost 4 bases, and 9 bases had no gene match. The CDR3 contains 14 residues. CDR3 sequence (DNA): TGCGCCAGCAGCCTGATAGAACAGGGGGACGGCTACACCTTC. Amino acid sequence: CASSLIEQGDGYTF.

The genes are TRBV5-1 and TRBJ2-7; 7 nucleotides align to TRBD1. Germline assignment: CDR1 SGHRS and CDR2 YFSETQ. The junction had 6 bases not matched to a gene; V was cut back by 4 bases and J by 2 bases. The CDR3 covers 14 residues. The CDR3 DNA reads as TGCGCCAGCAGCAACCGGACAGGCGCCTACGAGCAGTACTTC. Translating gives CASSNRTGAYEQYF.

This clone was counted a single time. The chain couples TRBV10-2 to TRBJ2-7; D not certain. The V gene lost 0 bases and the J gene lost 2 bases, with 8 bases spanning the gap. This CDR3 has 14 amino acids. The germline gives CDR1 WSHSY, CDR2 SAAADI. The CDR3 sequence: CASSESAGTYEQYF. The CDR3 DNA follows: TGCGCCAGCAGTGAGTCTGCAGGAACCTACGAGCAGTACTTC.

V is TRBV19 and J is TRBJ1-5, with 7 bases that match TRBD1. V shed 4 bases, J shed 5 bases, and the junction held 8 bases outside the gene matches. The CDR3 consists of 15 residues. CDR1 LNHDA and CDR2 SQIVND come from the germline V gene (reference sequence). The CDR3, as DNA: TGTGCCAGTAGTACCACGACAGGGTCGTATCAGCCCCAGCATTTT. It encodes CASSTTTGSYQPQHF.

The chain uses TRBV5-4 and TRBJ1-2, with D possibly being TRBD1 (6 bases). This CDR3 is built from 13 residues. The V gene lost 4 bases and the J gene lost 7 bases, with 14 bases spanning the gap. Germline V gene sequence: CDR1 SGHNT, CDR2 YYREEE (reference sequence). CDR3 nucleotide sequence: TGTGCCAGCAGCGCGGGGGGGGCGCGTGGCTACACCTTC. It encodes CASSAGGARGYTF.

CDR3 loop: CASSDQQGKKDEQYF. CDR3 coding DNA: TGCGCCAGCAGTGACCAACAGGGAAAGAAGGACGAGCAGTACTTC. The genes are TRBV10-1 and TRBJ2-7; D is perhaps TRBD1 (6 bases). CDR1 is WNHNN, CDR2 SYGVQD, per germline (reference sequence). This CDR3 region has 15 residues. V was shortened by 3 bases and J by 5 bases, with 17 bases between the two germline ends.

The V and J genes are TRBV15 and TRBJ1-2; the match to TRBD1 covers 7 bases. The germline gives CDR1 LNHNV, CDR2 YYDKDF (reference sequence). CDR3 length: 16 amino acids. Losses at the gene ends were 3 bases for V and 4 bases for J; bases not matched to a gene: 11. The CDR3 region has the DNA TGTGCCACCAGCAGCCCGGGACAGACCCTCATCTATGGCTACACCTTC. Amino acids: CATSSPGQTLIYGYTF.

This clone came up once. The CDR3: CASSLPSGRAVGELFF. CDR3 sequence (DNA): TGTGCCAGCAGCCTTCCTAGCGGGAGGGCCGTCGGGGAGCTGTTTTTT. The J gene is TRBJ2-2, the V gene TRBV11-2; 12 bases line up with TRBD2. Germline-derived CDR1 and CDR2 are SGHAT and FQNNGV. The junction had 8 bases not matched to a gene; V was cut back by 5 bases and J by 7 bases. This CDR3 is 16 amino acids long.

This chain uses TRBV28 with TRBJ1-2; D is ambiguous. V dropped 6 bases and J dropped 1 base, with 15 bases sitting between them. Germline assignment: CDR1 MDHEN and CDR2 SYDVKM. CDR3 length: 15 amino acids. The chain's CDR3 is CASSTAAADNYGYTF. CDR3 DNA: TGTGCCAGCAGCACCGCGGCCGCCGATAACTATGGCTACACCTTC.

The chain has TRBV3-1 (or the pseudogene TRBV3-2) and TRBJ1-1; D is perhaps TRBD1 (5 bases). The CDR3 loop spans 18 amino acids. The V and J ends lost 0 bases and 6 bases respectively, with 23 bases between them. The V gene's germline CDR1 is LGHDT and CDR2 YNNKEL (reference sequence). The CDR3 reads CASSQDSVQGNDGAEAFF. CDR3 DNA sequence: TGTGCCAGCAGCCAAGATTCGGTCCAGGGCAACGACGGCGCTGAAGCTTTCTTT.